This is a list of T cell receptor beta chains from one sample in a study of PD-1 blockade in classical Hodgkin lymphoma. Produced via immunoSEQ multiplex PCR; TCRdb's table is partial and in-frame only. Here the sample spans fewer than 30,000 clones, 55% to 85% being singletons. Sequenced here: peripheral blood mononuclear cells (PBMCs), sampled before the fourth cycle of nivolumab. These TCRs come from a human donor with classical Hodgkin lymphoma. CDR3s include the opening cysteine and the closing phenylalanine or tryptophan. D genes are given only for firm matches. For some rows the clone size is stated as once, few or many, or as a class when expanded; others skip it.

j_gene: TRBJ1-1
abundance: NA
d_gene: NA
v_gene: TRBV18
CDR3nt: TGTGCCAGCTCACCCGGGACTGGATTGAACACTGAAGCTTTCTTT
CDR3aa: CASSPGTGLNTEAFF

j_gene: TRBJ2-2
abundance: few
d_gene: NA
v_gene: TRBV7-2
CDR3nt: TGTGCCAGCAGCTTAACTCCTAGAACGGGCGGGGAGCTGTTTTTT
CDR3aa: CASSLTPRTGGELFF

j_gene: TRBJ2-1
abundance: NA
d_gene: TRBD2
v_gene: TRBV7-9
CDR3nt: TGTGCCAGCACCCCCACTTTGTCTAGTCGGGGGGGTGAGCAGTTCTTC
CDR3aa: CASTPTLSSRGGEQFF

j_gene: TRBJ2-5
abundance: NA
d_gene: NA
v_gene: TRBV28
CDR3nt: TGTGCCAGCAGCCCCCTAAGAGCCCAAGAGACCCAGTACTTC
CDR3aa: CASSPLRAQETQYF

j_gene: TRBJ1-1
abundance: NA
d_gene: TRBD1
v_gene: TRBV27
CDR3nt: TGTGCCAGCAAGAGTCTAGGACAGGGATACATGAACACTGAAGCTTTCTTT
CDR3aa: CASKSLGQGYMNTEAFF

j_gene: TRBJ2-2
abundance: once
d_gene: NA
v_gene: TRBV7-2
CDR3nt: TGTGCCAGCAGCTTAAACGGACTACCCACCGGGGAGCTGTTTTTT
CDR3aa: CASSLNGLPTGELFF

j_gene: TRBJ1-3
abundance: few
d_gene: NA
v_gene: TRBV6-1
CDR3nt: TGTGCCAGCAGTGAAGAGTTTGGGGGGCCCGGAAACACCATATATTTT
CDR3aa: CASSEEFGGPGNTIYF

j_gene: TRBJ1-2
abundance: NA
d_gene: NA
v_gene: TRBV5-1
CDR3nt: TGCGCCAGCAGCTTGGGTGCCAGTTATGGCTACACCTTC
CDR3aa: CASSLGASYGYTF

j_gene: TRBJ2-1
abundance: NA
d_gene: NA
v_gene: TRBV27
CDR3nt: TGTGCCAGCAGTTCCTCGATCGGGGAGCAGTTCTTC
CDR3aa: CASSSSIGEQFF

j_gene: TRBJ1-4
abundance: NA
d_gene: NA
v_gene: TRBV5-4
CDR3nt: TGTGCCAGCAGCTTGGGGCAGGGCCGAAGGGGTGAAAAACTGTTTTTT
CDR3aa: CASSLGQGRRGEKLFF

j_gene: TRBJ1-2
abundance: NA
d_gene: NA
v_gene: TRBV19
CDR3nt: TGTGCCAGTAGTATGTGGACGGGAGCTAACTATGGCTACACCTTC
CDR3aa: CASSMWTGANYGYTF

j_gene: TRBJ2-5
abundance: NA
d_gene: TRBD2
v_gene: TRBV2
CDR3nt: TGTGCCAGCAGAGAGGGAGGGAAGGGAGAGACCCAGTACTTC
CDR3aa: CASREGGKGETQYF

j_gene: TRBJ2-3
abundance: NA
d_gene: NA
v_gene: TRBV21-1
CDR3nt: TGTGCCAGCAGCAAACCACTAGCGGGAGGGCCAGGAGATACGCAGTATTTT
CDR3aa: CASSKPLAGGPGDTQYF

j_gene: TRBJ1-6
abundance: few
d_gene: NA
v_gene: TRBV6-5
CDR3nt: TGTGCCAGCACCGACGGGACAACAAATAATTCACCCCTCCACTTT
CDR3aa: CASTDGTTNNSPLHF

j_gene: TRBJ2-6
abundance: once
d_gene: NA
v_gene: TRBV28
CDR3nt: TGTGCCAGCAGTTTATCAAGCTCTGGGGCCAACGTCCTGACTTTC
CDR3aa: CASSLSSSGANVLTF

j_gene: TRBJ1-1
abundance: few
d_gene: NA
v_gene: TRBV19
CDR3nt: TGTGCCAGTAGACCCTCCGGGCAGCGGGCCACTGAAGCTTTCTTT
CDR3aa: CASRPSGQRATEAFF

j_gene: TRBJ2-7
abundance: NA
d_gene: NA
v_gene: TRBV5-4
CDR3nt: TGTGCCAGCAGCCCTCGTTCAGGAGCCGAGCAGTACTTC
CDR3aa: CASSPRSGAEQYF

j_gene: TRBJ2-5
abundance: NA
d_gene: TRBD1
v_gene: TRBV29-1
CDR3nt: TGCAGCGTTGGAGGGGGCCGGGAGACCCAGTACTTC
CDR3aa: CSVGGGRETQYF

j_gene: TRBJ1-1
abundance: NA
d_gene: NA
v_gene: TRBV30
CDR3nt: TGTGCCTGGAGTGTACTCCAAGAAGCTTTCTTT
CDR3aa: CAWSVLQEAFF

j_gene: TRBJ1-6
abundance: NA
d_gene: NA
v_gene: TRBV27
CDR3nt: TGTGCCAGCAAGTCCGGGGCGTATAATTCACCCCTCCACTTT
CDR3aa: CASKSGAYNSPLHF

j_gene: TRBJ1-1
abundance: NA
d_gene: NA
v_gene: TRBV27
CDR3nt: TGTGCCAGCAGTTTTTGGGCTAGCACTGAAGCTTTCTTT
CDR3aa: CASSFWASTEAFF

j_gene: TRBJ2-3
abundance: NA
d_gene: NA
v_gene: TRBV28
CDR3nt: TGTGCCAGCAGTCTATACAGAATTGTGGATACGCAGTATTTT
CDR3aa: CASSLYRIVDTQYF

j_gene: TRBJ1-2
abundance: NA
d_gene: TRBD1
v_gene: TRBV5-4
CDR3nt: TGTGCCAGCAGCCCCCAGGGGGCGGAATATGGCTACACCTTC
CDR3aa: CASSPQGAEYGYTF

j_gene: TRBJ2-2
abundance: NA
d_gene: NA
v_gene: TRBV7-9
CDR3nt: TGTGCCAGCAGCTTGGACGTAGTTTCCGGGGAGCTGTTTTTT
CDR3aa: CASSLDVVSGELFF

j_gene: TRBJ2-3
abundance: NA
d_gene: TRBD2
v_gene: TRBV30
CDR3nt: TGTGCCTGGAGTCCGGGACTAGCGGGAGTCACGGGAGATACGCAGTATTTT
CDR3aa: CAWSPGLAGVTGDTQYF

j_gene: TRBJ2-7
abundance: NA
d_gene: NA
v_gene: TRBV4-2
CDR3nt: TGTGCCAGCAGCCAAGATATGATGCGGGGCTCAACCTCCTACGAGCAGTACTTC
CDR3aa: CASSQDMMRGSTSYEQYF

j_gene: TRBJ2-3
abundance: NA
d_gene: TRBD2
v_gene: TRBV10-3
CDR3nt: TGTGCCATCAATGCCGGGGGGACAGATACGCAGTATTTT
CDR3aa: CAINAGGTDTQYF

j_gene: TRBJ1-2
abundance: NA
d_gene: TRBD1
v_gene: TRBV19
CDR3nt: TGTGCCAGTAGTCCGAACTACGGGGACAGGGGGTACTATGGCTACACCTTC
CDR3aa: CASSPNYGDRGYYGYTF

j_gene: TRBJ1-4
abundance: NA
d_gene: NA
v_gene: TRBV18
CDR3nt: TGTGCCAGCTCACCTCCCTTCGGGCAGGGAGAGGCTAATGAAAAACTGTTTTTT
CDR3aa: CASSPPFGQGEANEKLFF

j_gene: TRBJ2-7
abundance: few
d_gene: TRBD1
v_gene: TRBV18
CDR3nt: TGTGCCAGCACACCCGGGACAGGGAGCTCCTACGAGCAGTACTTC
CDR3aa: CASTPGTGSSYEQYF

j_gene: TRBJ2-7
abundance: NA
d_gene: TRBD1
v_gene: TRBV27
CDR3nt: TGTGCCAGCAGTATTTACAGGGGGCCGTACGAGCAGTACTTC
CDR3aa: CASSIYRGPYEQYF

j_gene: TRBJ2-6
abundance: NA
d_gene: TRBD1
v_gene: TRBV2
CDR3nt: TGTGCCATCCAACAGGGGTTTGGGGCCAACGTCCTGACTTTC
CDR3aa: CAIQQGFGANVLTF

j_gene: TRBJ1-4
abundance: NA
d_gene: NA
v_gene: TRBV4-2
CDR3nt: TGTGCCAGCAGCCAGTCGTCAGGAGGGACTAATGAAAAACTGTTTTTT
CDR3aa: CASSQSSGGTNEKLFF

j_gene: TRBJ2-1
abundance: once
d_gene: TRBD2
v_gene: TRBV6-4
CDR3nt: TGTGCCAGCAGTTCTCGGGGGGGGGATGAGCAGTTCTTC
CDR3aa: CASSSRGGDEQFF

j_gene: TRBJ2-5
abundance: once
d_gene: TRBD2
v_gene: TRBV28
CDR3nt: TGTGCCAGCAGCCTACGGACTAGCGGGTTAAGGGAGACCCAGTACTTC
CDR3aa: CASSLRTSGLRETQYF

j_gene: TRBJ1-2
abundance: few
d_gene: NA
v_gene: TRBV7-2
CDR3nt: TGTGCCAGCAGCCCGACCGGCTCGCGCTATGGCTACACCTTC
CDR3aa: CASSPTGSRYGYTF

j_gene: TRBJ2-3
abundance: NA
d_gene: TRBD2
v_gene: TRBV10-3
CDR3nt: TGTGCCATCAGTCGACTAGCGGGAGTGGATACGCAGTATTTT
CDR3aa: CAISRLAGVDTQYF

j_gene: TRBJ2-2
abundance: NA
d_gene: TRBD2
v_gene: TRBV2
CDR3nt: TGTGCCAGCCGGGAGGCCTGGGAGCTGTTTTTT
CDR3aa: CASREAWELFF

j_gene: TRBJ2-2
abundance: NA
d_gene: NA
v_gene: TRBV7-5
CDR3nt: TGTGCCAGAAGCCGTACAGGGGGCGCGAACACCGGGGAGCTGTTTTTT
CDR3aa: CARSRTGGANTGELFF

j_gene: TRBJ2-7
abundance: NA
d_gene: NA
v_gene: TRBV5-4
CDR3nt: TGTGCCAGCAGCTTGTACGAGAGTTACGAGCAGTACTTC
CDR3aa: CASSLYESYEQYF

j_gene: TRBJ1-4
abundance: few
d_gene: NA
v_gene: TRBV30
CDR3nt: TGTGCCTGCCAAGTGGGGGGGGATGAAAAACTGTTTTTT
CDR3aa: CACQVGGDEKLFF

j_gene: TRBJ2-5
abundance: NA
d_gene: TRBD1
v_gene: TRBV30
CDR3nt: TGTGCCTGGAGTGCCGGACAGGTGTTGATGGCCCAGTACTTC
CDR3aa: CAWSAGQVLMAQYF

j_gene: TRBJ2-7
abundance: NA
d_gene: NA
v_gene: TRBV30
CDR3nt: TGTGCCTGGAGGGGAGCCTACGAGCAGTACTTC
CDR3aa: CAWRGAYEQYF

j_gene: TRBJ2-1
abundance: NA
d_gene: TRBD2
v_gene: TRBV4-1
CDR3nt: TGCGCCAGCAGCCAGGCCCTAACTAGCGGGGGCTATGAGCAGTTCTTC
CDR3aa: CASSQALTSGGYEQFF

j_gene: TRBJ1-4
abundance: NA
d_gene: TRBD1
v_gene: TRBV18
CDR3nt: TGTGCCAGCTCACCACGGACAGGCAATAATGAAAAACTGTTTTTT
CDR3aa: CASSPRTGNNEKLFF

j_gene: TRBJ1-5
abundance: NA
d_gene: TRBD1
v_gene: TRBV2
CDR3nt: TGTGCCAGCGTAGGGGACAGAAGCAATCAGCCCCAGCATTTT
CDR3aa: CASVGDRSNQPQHF

j_gene: TRBJ2-7
abundance: NA
d_gene: NA
v_gene: TRBV15
CDR3nt: TGTGCCACCAGCATTGGAGACGGAGGGTCCTACGAGCAGTACTTC
CDR3aa: CATSIGDGGSYEQYF

j_gene: TRBJ1-1
abundance: NA
d_gene: NA
v_gene: TRBV19
CDR3nt: TGTGCCAGTAACGAGATCTCGGGCACTGAAGCTTTCTTT
CDR3aa: CASNEISGTEAFF

j_gene: TRBJ2-5
abundance: NA
d_gene: NA
v_gene: TRBV6-6
CDR3nt: TGTGCCAGCAGTTACTCGACTGGGGACCAAGAGACCCAGTACTTC
CDR3aa: CASSYSTGDQETQYF

j_gene: TRBJ2-7
abundance: NA
d_gene: NA
v_gene: TRBV7-2
CDR3nt: TGTGCCAGCAGCGCGGCCAGGTCCTACGAGCAGTACTTC
CDR3aa: CASSAARSYEQYF

j_gene: TRBJ1-2
abundance: NA
d_gene: TRBD1
v_gene: TRBV4-1
CDR3nt: TGCGCCAGCAGCCCTACCGGGACAGGGCTATACTATGGCTACACCTTC
CDR3aa: CASSPTGTGLYYGYTF

j_gene: TRBJ2-3
abundance: NA
d_gene: TRBD1
v_gene: TRBV5-1
CDR3nt: TGCGCCAGCAGCTTCCCGGGACAGATCGGAAAAGATACGCAGTATTTT
CDR3aa: CASSFPGQIGKDTQYF

j_gene: TRBJ2-1
abundance: once
d_gene: TRBD2
v_gene: TRBV5-1
CDR3nt: TGCGCCAGCAGCTACTTTCTAGCGGACTCCTACAATGAGCAGTTCTTC
CDR3aa: CASSYFLADSYNEQFF

j_gene: TRBJ2-3
abundance: NA
d_gene: TRBD1
v_gene: TRBV2
CDR3nt: TGTGCCAGCAGTGGACAGGGTTTGGGCACAGATACGCAGTATTTT
CDR3aa: CASSGQGLGTDTQYF

j_gene: TRBJ1-1
abundance: NA
d_gene: TRBD1
v_gene: TRBV28
CDR3nt: TGTGCCAGCAGTTTGGGGACAGGGGATTTCACTGAAGCTTTCTTT
CDR3aa: CASSLGTGDFTEAFF